The entry below gives a single T cell receptor (beta chain) sequence along with its context. Its antigen is not known. Measured with immunoSEQ multiplex PCR; TCRdb has only the in-frame clones, and not every one. This sample yields fewer than 130,000 clones, of which nearly 90% are seen a single time; around 3% belongs to the top ten. The data stem from a study of T cell responses to AZD1222 COVID-19 vaccine. Study overall: Pooling was applied to second doses at about 4 or about 12 weeks.

There are 12 residues in the CDR3. V was clipped by 6 bases and J by 2 bases, with 7 bases between them. Germline-derived CDR1 and CDR2 are MDHEN and SYDVKM. Study-wide points: Donors were mostly white British, more females; clonal diversity possibly underestimated. The peak T cell response came first, and repertoires were sampled only after it. In the spike-specific TCR repertoire, nearly half reportedly target unmutated variant regions.

V and J are TRBV28 and TRBJ1-2; D remains ambiguous. The TCR sequence derives from an adult in good health. This material consisted of peripheral blood, taken on day 0 of AZD1222 vaccination. The DNA for the CDR3 is TGTGCCAGCAGGGCCGGAAACTATGGCTACACCTTC. Its protein is CASRAGNYGYTF.